In its sample, the clone carrying this T cell receptor (beta chain) was seen a few times. Its antigen remains unidentified. Treatment specified: roughly 18 received Ad26.COV2.S at low or high dose, single or two shots; about 5 received placebo; per-sample allocation not given. Day 63 following the first vaccine or placebo injection was when the samples were taken. In germline, CDR1 is SEHNR, CDR2 FQNEAQ (reference sequence). CDR3 length equals 15 residues. The J segment lost 4 bases and the V segment lost 5 bases, leaving 7 bases of the junction unmatched. The source of the sample is a study of Ad26.COV2.S vaccination and SARS-CoV-2 variants. About the study: Vaccine-arm donor from the placebo-controlled COV1001 Ad26.COV2.S trial.

Only in-frame clones appear in the TCRdb table, and some are missing; sequencing was by immunoSEQ multiplex PCR. This sample has around 400,000 clones, with about 93% found just once. Study-wide points: Overall T cell responses may have been underestimated by the analyses of TCR breadth and depth. It was found that vaccine and placebo recipients had similar non-spike TCR breadth.

J is TRBJ2-7 and V is TRBV7-9; TRBD1 agrees at 11 bases. The receptor comes from a person between 18 and 59 years old who received the Ad26.COV2.S COVID-19 vaccine or a placebo. The specimen comprised peripheral blood, sampled in a trial of Ad26.COV2.S vaccine versus placebo. The CDR3 DNA follows: TGTGCCAGCAGCCCCATCGGGACAGGGGGGTACGAGCAGTACTTC. It translates to CASSPIGTGGYEQYF.